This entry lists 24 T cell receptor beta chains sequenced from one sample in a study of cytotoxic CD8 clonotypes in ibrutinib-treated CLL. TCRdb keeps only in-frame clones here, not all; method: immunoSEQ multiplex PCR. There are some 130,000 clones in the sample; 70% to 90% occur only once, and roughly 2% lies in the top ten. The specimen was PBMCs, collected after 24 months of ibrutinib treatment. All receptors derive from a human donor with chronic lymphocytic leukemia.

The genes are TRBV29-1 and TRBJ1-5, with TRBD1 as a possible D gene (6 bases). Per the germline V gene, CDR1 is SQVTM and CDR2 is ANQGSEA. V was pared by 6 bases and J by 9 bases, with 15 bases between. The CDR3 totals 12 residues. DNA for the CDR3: TGCAGCGTAAAGACAGGTTCTGGGCCCCAGCATTTT. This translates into CSVKTGSGPQHF.

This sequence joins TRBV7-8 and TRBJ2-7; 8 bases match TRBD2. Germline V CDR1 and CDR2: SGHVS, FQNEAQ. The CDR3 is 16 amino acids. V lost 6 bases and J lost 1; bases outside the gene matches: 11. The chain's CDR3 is CASRLRPGLVSYEQYF. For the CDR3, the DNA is TGTGCCAGCAGACTACGACCGGGACTAGTGTCCTACGAGCAGTACTTC.

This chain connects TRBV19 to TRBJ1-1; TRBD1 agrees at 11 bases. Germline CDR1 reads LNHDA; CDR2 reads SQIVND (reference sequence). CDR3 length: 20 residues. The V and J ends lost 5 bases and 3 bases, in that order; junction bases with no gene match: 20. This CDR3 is CASSPIRGPGQGVLHTEAFF. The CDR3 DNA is TGTGCCAGTAGTCCCATCCGTGGACCGGGACAGGGGGTTCTTCACACTGAAGCTTTCTTT. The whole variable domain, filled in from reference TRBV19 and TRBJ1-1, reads DGGITQSPKYLFRKEGQNVTLSCEQNLNHDAMYWYRQDPGQGLRLIYYSQIVNDFQKGDIAEGYSVSREKKESFPLTVTSAQKNPTAFYLCASSPIRGPGQGVLHTEAFFGQGTRLTVV.

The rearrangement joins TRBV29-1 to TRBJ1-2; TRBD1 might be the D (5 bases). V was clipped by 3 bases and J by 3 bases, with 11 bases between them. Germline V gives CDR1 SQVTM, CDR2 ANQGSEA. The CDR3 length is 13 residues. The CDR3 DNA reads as TGCAGCGTTGATCCGGGGGGGGACTATGGCTACACCTTC. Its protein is CSVDPGGDYGYTF.

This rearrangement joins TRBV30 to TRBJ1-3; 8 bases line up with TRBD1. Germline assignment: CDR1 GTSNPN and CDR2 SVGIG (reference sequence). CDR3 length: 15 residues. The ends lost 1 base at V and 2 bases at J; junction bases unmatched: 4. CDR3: CAWSGQGLAGNTIYF. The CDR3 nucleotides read TGTGCCTGGAGTGGACAGGGGCTGGCTGGAAACACCATATATTTT.

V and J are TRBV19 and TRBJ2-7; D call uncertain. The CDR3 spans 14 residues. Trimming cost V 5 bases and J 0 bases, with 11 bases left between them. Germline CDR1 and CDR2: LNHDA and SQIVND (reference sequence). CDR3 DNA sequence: TGTGCCAGTAGTGTGTCAAGTAGCTCCTACGAGCAGTACTTC. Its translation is CASSVSSSSYEQYF.

The CDR3 DNA sequence: TGTGCCAGCAGCCTGCAGGGGGCCAGGTCCCCAGAGACCCAGTACTTC. Protein product: CASSLQGARSPETQYF. This chain uses TRBV25-1 with TRBJ2-5, with 8 bases aligning to TRBD1. This CDR3 is built from 16 residues. The V segment lost 6 bases and the J segment 4 bases; nucleotides outside the gene matches: 13. Germline CDR1 MGHDK, CDR2 SYGVNS.

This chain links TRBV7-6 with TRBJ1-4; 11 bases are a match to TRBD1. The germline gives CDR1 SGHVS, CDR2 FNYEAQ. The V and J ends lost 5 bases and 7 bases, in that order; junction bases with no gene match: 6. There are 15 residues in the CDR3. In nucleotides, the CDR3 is TGTGCCAGCAGCCCGAGGACAGGGGGCGGTGAAAAACTGTTTTTT. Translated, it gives CASSPRTGGGEKLFF. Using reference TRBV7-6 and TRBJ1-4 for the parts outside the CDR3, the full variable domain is GAGVSQSPRYKVTKRGQDVALRCDPISGHVSLYWYRQALGQGPEFLTYFNYEAQQDKSGLPNDRFSAERPEGSISTLTIQRTEQRDSAMYRCASSPRTGGGEKLFFGSGTQLSVL.

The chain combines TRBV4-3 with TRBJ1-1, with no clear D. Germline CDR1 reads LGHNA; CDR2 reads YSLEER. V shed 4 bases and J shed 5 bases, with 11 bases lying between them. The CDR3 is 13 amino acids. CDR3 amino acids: CASSPSPRTEAFF. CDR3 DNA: TGCGCCAGCAGCCCCAGCCCCAGGACTGAAGCTTTCTTT.

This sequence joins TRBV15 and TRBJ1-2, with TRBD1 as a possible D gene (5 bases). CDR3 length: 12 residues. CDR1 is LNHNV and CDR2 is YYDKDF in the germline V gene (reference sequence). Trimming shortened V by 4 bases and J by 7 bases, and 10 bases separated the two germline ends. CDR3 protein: CATSTTGPGYTF. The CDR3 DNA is TGTGCCACCAGCACCACAGGTCCTGGCTACACCTTC.

CDR3 loop: CASSETAHQPQHF. CDR3 in DNA: TGTGCCAGCAGTGAGACTGCTCATCAGCCCCAGCATTTT. This chain joins TRBV6-1 and TRBJ1-5; D not resolved. There are 13 residues in the CDR3. CDR1 MNHNS and CDR2 SASEGT come from the germline V gene. The V end lost 3 bases, the J end lost 5 bases, and 8 bases lay between the germline ends.

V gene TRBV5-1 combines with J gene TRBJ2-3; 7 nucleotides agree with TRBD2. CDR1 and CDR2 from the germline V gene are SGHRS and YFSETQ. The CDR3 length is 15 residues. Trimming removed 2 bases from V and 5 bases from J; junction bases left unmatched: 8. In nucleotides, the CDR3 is TGCGCCAGCAGCTTAGCGGGGCCCGAGCGAGATACGCAGTATTTT. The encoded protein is CASSLAGPERDTQYF. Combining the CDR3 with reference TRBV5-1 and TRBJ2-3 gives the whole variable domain KAGVTQTPRYLIKTRGQQVTLSCSPISGHRSVSWYQQTPGQGLQFLFEYFSETQRNKGNFPGRFSGRQFSNSRSEMNVSTLELGDSALYLCASSLAGPERDTQYFGPGTRLTVL.

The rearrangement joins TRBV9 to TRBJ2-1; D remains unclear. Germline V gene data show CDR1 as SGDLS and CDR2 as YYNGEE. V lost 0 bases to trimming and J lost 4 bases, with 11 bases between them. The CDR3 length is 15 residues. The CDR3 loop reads CASSVGLESYNEQFF. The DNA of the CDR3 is TGTGCCAGCAGCGTAGGGCTAGAATCTTACAATGAGCAGTTCTTC.

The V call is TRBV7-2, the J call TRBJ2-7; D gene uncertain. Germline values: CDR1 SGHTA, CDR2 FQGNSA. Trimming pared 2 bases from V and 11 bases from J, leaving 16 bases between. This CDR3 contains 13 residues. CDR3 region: CASSLLMEGRKYF. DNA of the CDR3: TGTGCCAGCAGCTTATTGATGGAAGGTAGAAAGTACTTC.

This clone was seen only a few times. The CDR3: CASSLQGSTDTQYF. The CDR3 coding sequence is TGTGCCAGCAGCTTGCAGGGCTCCACAGATACGCAGTATTTT. The chain employs TRBV5-8 and TRBJ2-3; the D gene is possibly TRBD1 (5 bases). The CDR3 has 14 amino acids. Germline CDR1 SGHTS, CDR2 YDEGEE. The V and J ends lost 1 base and 2 bases respectively, with 8 bases between them. The full variable domain, its missing parts supplied by reference TRBV5-8 and TRBJ2-3, is EAGVTQSPTHLIKTRGQQATLRCSPISGHTSVYWYQQALGLGLQFLLWYDEGEERNRGNFPPRFSGRQFPNYSSELNVNALELEDSALYLCASSLQGSTDTQYFGPGTRLTVL.

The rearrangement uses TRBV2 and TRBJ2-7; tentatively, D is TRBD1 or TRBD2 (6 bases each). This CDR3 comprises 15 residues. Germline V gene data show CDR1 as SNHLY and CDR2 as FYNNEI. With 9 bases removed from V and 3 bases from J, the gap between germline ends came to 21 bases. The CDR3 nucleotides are TGTGCCAGTTGCGGATTGGGGGGCGAGGGCTACGAGCAGTACTTC. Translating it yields CASCGLGGEGYEQYF. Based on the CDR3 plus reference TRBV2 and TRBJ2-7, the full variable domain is EPEVTQTPSHQVTQMGQEVILRCVPISNHLYFYWYRQILGQKVEFLVSFYNNEISEKSEIFDDQFSVERPDGSNFTLKIRSTKLEDSAMYFCASCGLGGEGYEQYFGPGTRLTVT.

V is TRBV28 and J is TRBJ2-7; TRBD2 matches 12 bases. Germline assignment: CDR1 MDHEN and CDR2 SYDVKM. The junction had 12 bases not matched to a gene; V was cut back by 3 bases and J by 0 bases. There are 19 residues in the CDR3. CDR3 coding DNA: TGTGCCAGCAGTTTCTATGGCGGCGGACTAGCGGGAAACTCCTACGAGCAGTACTTC. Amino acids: CASSFYGGGLAGNSYEQYF.

The CDR3 DNA sequence: TGTGCCAGCAGTCCGAGGGGGTACACCGGGGAGCTGTTTTTT. It translates to CASSPRGYTGELFF. The chain links TRBV2 to TRBJ2-2; tentatively, D is TRBD1 (6 bases). The CDR3 is 14 amino acids. V was cut by 5 bases and J by 3 bases, with 10 bases left in between. The germline V gene encodes CDR1 SNHLY and CDR2 FYNNEI.

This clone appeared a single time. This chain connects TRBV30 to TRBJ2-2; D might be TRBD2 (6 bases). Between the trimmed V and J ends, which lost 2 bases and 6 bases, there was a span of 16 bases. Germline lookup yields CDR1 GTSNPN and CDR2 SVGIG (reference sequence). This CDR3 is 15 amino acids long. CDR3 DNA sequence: TGTGCCTGGAGTCTGGCGGAGGGACGCCCCGGGGAGCTGTTTTTT. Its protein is CAWSLAEGRPGELFF.

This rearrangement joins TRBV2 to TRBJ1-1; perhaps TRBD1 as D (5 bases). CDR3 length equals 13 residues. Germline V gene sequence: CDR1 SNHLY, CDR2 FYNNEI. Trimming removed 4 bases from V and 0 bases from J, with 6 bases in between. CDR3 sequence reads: CASSVTVNTEAFF. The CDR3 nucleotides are TGTGCCAGCAGTGTGACAGTGAACACTGAAGCTTTCTTT.

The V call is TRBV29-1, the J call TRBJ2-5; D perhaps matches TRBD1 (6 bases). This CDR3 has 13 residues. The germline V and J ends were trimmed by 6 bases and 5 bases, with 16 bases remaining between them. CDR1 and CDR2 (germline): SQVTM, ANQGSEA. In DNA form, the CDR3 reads TGCAGCGTGAGAGAGAACAGGGACGAGACCCAGTACTTC. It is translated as CSVRENRDETQYF.

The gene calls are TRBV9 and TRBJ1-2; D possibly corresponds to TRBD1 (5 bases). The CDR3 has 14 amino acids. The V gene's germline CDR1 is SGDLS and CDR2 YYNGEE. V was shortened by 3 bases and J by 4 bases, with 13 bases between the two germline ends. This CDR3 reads CASSGDSGSYGYTF. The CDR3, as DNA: TGTGCCAGCAGCGGCGACTCAGGGTCCTATGGCTACACCTTC.

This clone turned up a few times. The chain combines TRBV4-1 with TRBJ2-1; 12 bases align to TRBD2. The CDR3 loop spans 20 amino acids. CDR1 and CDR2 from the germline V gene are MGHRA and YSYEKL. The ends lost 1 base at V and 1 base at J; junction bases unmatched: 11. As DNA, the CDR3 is TGCGCCAGCAGCCAAGTTTCTAGCGGGAGGGCGTTTGGGTCCTACAATGAGCAGTTCTTC. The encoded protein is CASSQVSSGRAFGSYNEQFF.

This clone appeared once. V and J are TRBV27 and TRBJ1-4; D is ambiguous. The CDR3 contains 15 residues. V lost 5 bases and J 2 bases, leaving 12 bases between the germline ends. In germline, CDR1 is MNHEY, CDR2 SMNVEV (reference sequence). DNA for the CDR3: TGTGCCAGCAGTCCAACGGTCAGTACTAATGAAAAACTGTTTTTT. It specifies CASSPTVSTNEKLFF. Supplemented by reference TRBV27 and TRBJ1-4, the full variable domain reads EAQVTQNPRYLITVTGKKLTVTCSQNMNHEYMSWYRQDPGLGLRQIYYSMNVEVTDKGDVPEGYKVSRKEKRNFPLILESPSPNQTSLYFCASSPTVSTNEKLFFGSGTQLSVL.